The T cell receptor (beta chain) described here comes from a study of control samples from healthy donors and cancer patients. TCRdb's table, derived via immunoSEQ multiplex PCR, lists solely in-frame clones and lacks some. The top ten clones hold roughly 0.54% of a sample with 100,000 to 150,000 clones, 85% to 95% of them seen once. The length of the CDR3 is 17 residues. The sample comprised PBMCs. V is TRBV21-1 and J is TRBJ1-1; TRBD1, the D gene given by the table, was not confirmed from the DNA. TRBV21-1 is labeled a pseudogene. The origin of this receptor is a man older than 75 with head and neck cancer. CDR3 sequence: CASSTTGGDRVNTEAFF. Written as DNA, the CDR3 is TGTGCCAGCAGTACCACCGGCGGGGACAGGGTGAACACTGAAGCTTTCTTT.